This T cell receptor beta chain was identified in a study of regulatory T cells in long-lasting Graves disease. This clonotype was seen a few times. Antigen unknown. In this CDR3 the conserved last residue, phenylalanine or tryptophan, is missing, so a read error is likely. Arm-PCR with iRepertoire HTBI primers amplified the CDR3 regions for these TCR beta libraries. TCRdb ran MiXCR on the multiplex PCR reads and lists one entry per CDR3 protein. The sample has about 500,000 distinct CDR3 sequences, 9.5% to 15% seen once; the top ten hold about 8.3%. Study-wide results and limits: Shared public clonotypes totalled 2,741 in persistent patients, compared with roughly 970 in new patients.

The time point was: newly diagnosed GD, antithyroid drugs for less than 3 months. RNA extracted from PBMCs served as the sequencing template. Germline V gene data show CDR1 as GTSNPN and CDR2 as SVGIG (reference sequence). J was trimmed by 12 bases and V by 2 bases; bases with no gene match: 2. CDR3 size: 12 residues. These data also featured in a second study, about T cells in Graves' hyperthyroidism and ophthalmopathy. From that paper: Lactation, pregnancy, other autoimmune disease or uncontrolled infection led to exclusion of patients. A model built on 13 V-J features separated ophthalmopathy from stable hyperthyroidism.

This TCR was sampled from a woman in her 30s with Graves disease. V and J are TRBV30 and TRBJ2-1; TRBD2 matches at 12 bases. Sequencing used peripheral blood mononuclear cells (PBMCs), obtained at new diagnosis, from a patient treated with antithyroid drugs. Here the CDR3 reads CAWSTSGRMQFL. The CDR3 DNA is TGTGCCTGGAGTACTAGCGGGAGGATGCAGTTCCTC.